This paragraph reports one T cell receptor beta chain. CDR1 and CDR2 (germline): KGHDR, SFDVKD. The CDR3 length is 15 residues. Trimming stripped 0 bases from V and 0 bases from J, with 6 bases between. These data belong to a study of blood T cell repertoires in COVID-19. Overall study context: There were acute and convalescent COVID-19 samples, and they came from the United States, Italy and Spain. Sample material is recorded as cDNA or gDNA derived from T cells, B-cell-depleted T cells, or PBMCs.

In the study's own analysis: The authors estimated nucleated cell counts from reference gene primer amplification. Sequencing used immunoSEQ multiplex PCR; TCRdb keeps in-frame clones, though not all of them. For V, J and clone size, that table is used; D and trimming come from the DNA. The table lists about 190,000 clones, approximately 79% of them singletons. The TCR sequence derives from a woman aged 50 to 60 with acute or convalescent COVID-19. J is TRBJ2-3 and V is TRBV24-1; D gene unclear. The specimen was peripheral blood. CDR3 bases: TGTGCCACCAGTGATTTGCCGGTCAGCACAGATACGCAGTATTTT. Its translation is CATSDLPVSTDTQYF.